This record looks at one T cell receptor (beta chain) sequence and its context. Its antigen remains unknown. These data originate in a study of cytomegalovirus exposure and HLA in healthy donors. Points from the study as a whole: It was about 150 TCR beta chains that were listed as cytomegalovirus-associated. As a later analysis showed, a missense DCLRE1C variant was linked to trimming of TCR beta V- and J-genes. It was assumed in the presence/absence analyses that sequencing depth was roughly uniform across donors.

Samples came from healthy bone marrow donors. Vbeta (60) and Jbeta (13) primers were used in the PCR. Method: immunoSEQ multiplex PCR; TCRdb's copy keeps in-frame clones and lacks some. The sample lists 150,000 to 200,000 clones; approximately 67% were seen once. Sample: PBMCs. The sequence derives from a woman aged 18-29 years in good health and CMV-seropositive.

In DNA, the CDR3 is TGTGCCAGCAGTTTATTCGCGGGTTCCTACAATGAGCAGTTCTTC. Encoded protein: CASSLFAGSYNEQFF. The chain employs TRBV27 and TRBJ2-1; D possibly corresponds to TRBD2 (5 bases). Germline CDR1 reads MNHEY; CDR2 reads SMNVEV (reference sequence). The ends were cut back, 1 base at V and 1 base at J, with 8 bases in the middle. This CDR3 spans 15 amino acids.